The following is a TCR beta chain sequence with its context. The V and J ends lost 1 base and 4 bases, in that order; junction bases with no gene match: 5. Germline V lookup: CDR1 SGHRS, CDR2 YFSETQ. This CDR3 is 15 amino acids long. This sample is part of a study of blood T cell repertoires in COVID-19. Whole-study context: COVID-19 samples collected from the United States, Italy and Spain covered acute and convalescent phases. Nucleic acid was either cDNA or gDNA, and it came from T cells, B-cell-depleted T cells, or PBMCs.

Some clones are missing from TCRdb's copy, which holds only in-frame ones; the method was immunoSEQ multiplex PCR. The repertoire holds some 80,000 clones, with 86% as singletons. The chain links TRBV5-1 to TRBJ1-1, with TRBD1 identical over 9 bases. This sequence originates from a man aged 45-65 years with active or convalescent COVID-19. The specimen was peripheral blood. In DNA, the CDR3 is TGCGCCAGCAGCTTGACAGGGGGCTCGGGCACTGAAGCTTTCTTT. This sequence encodes CASSLTGGSGTEAFF.